Below, 23 T cell receptor beta chains from the same sample are listed, as sequenced in a study of shared clonotypes between healthy human individuals (dated by TCRdb to 2020 to 2022). Library preparation employed the immunoSEQ multiplex PCR assay. This is the immuneACCESS table as TCRdb keeps it, with only in-frame sequences that have V and J called. A part of the clones is gone; compared with another copy, unresolved V genes explain less than half, and the rest is unexplained. In all, the sample holds 400,000 to 600,000 clones, and about 75% of those were seen once. The leading ten clones occupy around 13% of the sample. The sample was PBMCs. Source of these receptors: a woman between 40 and 50 years old in good health. Some clones in this sample may be carry-over from other donors' samples.

In the case of this clone: One end of the junction fails to match germline, which may point to a read error. The V call is TRBV5-6, the J call TRBJ2-7, with D perhaps matching TRBD2 (5 bases). The CDR3 extends over 15 amino acids. CDR1 SGHDT and CDR2 YYEEEE come from the germline V gene. For the CDR3, the DNA is TGTGCCAGCACCTTGGAATATGGGAGCTCCTACGAGCAGTACTTC. Protein product: CASTLEYGSSYEQYF.

This rearrangement joins TRBV14 to TRBJ2-1; perhaps TRBD2 as D (6 bases). V dropped 0 bases and J dropped 7 bases, with 10 bases sitting between them. Germline CDR1 SGHDN, CDR2 FVKESK. The CDR3 consists of 14 residues. Here the CDR3 reads CASSQDLAMNEQFF. CDR3 sequence (DNA): TGTGCCAGCAGCCAAGATCTAGCGATGAATGAGCAGTTCTTC.

The J gene is TRBJ2-4, the V gene TRBV6-6, with 8 bases matching TRBD1. This CDR3 spans 16 amino acids. CDR1 MNHNY and CDR2 SVGAGI come from the germline V gene (reference sequence). V was clipped by 2 bases and J by 6 bases; unmatched bases: 9. CDR3 sequence reads: CASSYAGQGVGNIQYF. In DNA form, the CDR3 reads TGTGCCAGCAGTTACGCCGGACAGGGAGTAGGAAACATTCAGTACTTC.

This clone was observed a few times. The chain carries TRBV5-6 and TRBJ1-2, with D possibly TRBD1 on 5 matching bases. Germline V lookup: CDR1 SGHDT, CDR2 YYEEEE. The CDR3 sequence is 13 residues long. The V and J ends lost 4 bases and 6 bases respectively, with 13 bases between them. For the CDR3, the DNA is TGTGCCAGCAGCAGGGGACGACGGGATGGCTACACCTTC. It is translated as CASSRGRRDGYTF.

The chain joins TRBV5-1 to TRBJ2-5; 7 bases are shared with TRBD2. The CDR3 consists of 15 residues. With V trimmed by 6 bases and J by 3 bases, 11 bases remained unmatched. CDR1 and CDR2 (germline): SGHRS, YFSETQ. The CDR3: CASNRGAAGEETQYF. In DNA, the CDR3 is TGCGCCAGCAACCGGGGAGCGGCGGGAGAAGAGACCCAGTACTTC.

V and J are TRBV28 and TRBJ1-5; weak D call: TRBD1 (6 bases). Germline V CDR1 and CDR2: MDHEN, SYDVKM. The CDR3 covers 13 residues. CDR3 DNA sequence: TGTGCAGGGGGGCAGGGTACCCATCAGCCCCAGCATTTT. Protein: CAGGQGTHQPQHF.

The CDR3 protein is CASSLVLTSYEQYF. The CDR3, as DNA: TGTGCCAGCAGCTTGGTACTCACCTCCTACGAGCAGTACTTC. The chain couples TRBV5-5 to TRBJ2-7; D not certain. The CDR3 has 14 amino acids. V was trimmed by 0 bases and J by 0 bases, leaving 7 bases between them. CDR1 is SGHKS, CDR2 YYEKEE, per germline (reference sequence).

This clone appeared a few times. This chain connects TRBV5-6 to TRBJ1-1; TRBD1 matches 8 bases. Germline V lookup: CDR1 SGHDT, CDR2 YYEEEE. The CDR3 spans 11 residues. Trimming took 5 bases from V and 12 from J; bases not matched to a gene: 6. The CDR3 region is CASRGTGLTFF. For the CDR3, the DNA is TGTGCCAGCAGGGGGACAGGATTGACTTTCTTT.

This clone was picked up a small number of times. V and J are TRBV6-5 and TRBJ2-5, with TRBD2 matching 9 bases. V gave up 5 bases and J gave up 4 bases; unmatched junction bases: 5. CDR1 MNHEY and CDR2 SVGAGI come from the germline V gene. The CDR3 length is 14 residues. CDR3: CASSGAGGSETQYF. CDR3 sequence (DNA): TGTGCCAGCAGTGGAGCGGGAGGATCAGAGACCCAGTACTTC.

The chain employs TRBV5-1 and TRBJ2-1; D gene unclear. The V end lost 2 bases, the J end lost 5 bases, and 8 bases lay between the germline ends. The length of the CDR3 is 13 residues. The germline V gene encodes CDR1 SGHRS and CDR2 YFSETQ. CDR3 in DNA: TGCGCCAGCAGCTTTACAGCTGACAATGAGCAGTTCTTC. Protein sequence: CASSFTADNEQFF.

The genes are TRBV2 and TRBJ2-1, with 9 bases that match TRBD2. This CDR3 is 17 amino acids long. The ends lost 7 bases at V and 5 bases at J; junction bases unmatched: 15. Germline CDR1 reads SNHLY; CDR2 reads FYNNEI. CDR3: CASTPTSGWLLHNEQFF. The CDR3 DNA is TGTGCCAGCACCCCAACTAGCGGGTGGCTCTTACACAATGAGCAGTTCTTC.

This clone occurred once. This chain uses TRBV7-9 with TRBJ2-2; D gene uncertain. Trimming shortened V by 1 base and J by 2 bases, and 11 bases separated the two germline ends. The CDR3 spans 16 residues. Germline CDR1 is SEHNR and CDR2 is FQNEAQ (reference sequence). CDR3 loop: CASSLVKTKNTGELFF. The CDR3 bases are TGTGCCAGCAGCTTAGTAAAGACGAAAAACACCGGGGAGCTGTTTTTT.

The chain recombines TRBV6-5 with TRBJ2-1, with unresolved D. The CDR3 is 13 residues long. V lost 0 bases and J lost 9, with 9 bases in between. The germline CDR1 and CDR2 sequences are MNHEY and SVGAGI. The CDR3 here is CASSYSIYGEQFF. The CDR3 DNA reads TGTGCCAGCAGTTACTCGATTTATGGTGAGCAGTTCTTC.

This clone was seen at least ten times. The chain is built from TRBV5-1 and TRBJ1-1; 7 nucleotides match TRBD1. The CDR3 extends over 14 amino acids. Germline-derived CDR1 and CDR2 are SGHRS and YFSETQ. V gave up 4 bases and J gave up 0 bases; unmatched junction bases: 3. DNA for the CDR3: TGCGCCAGCAGCACGGGACAGATGAACACTGAAGCTTTCTTT. It is translated as CASSTGQMNTEAFF.

This clone has just a few counts. The gene calls are TRBV28 and TRBJ1-1; TRBD1 agrees at 7 bases. This CDR3 is 12 amino acids long. Per germline, CDR1 MDHEN and CDR2 SYDVKM. V shed 2 bases, J shed 7 bases, and the junction held 1 base outside the gene matches. The CDR3 spells CASSLRTGEAFF. In DNA form, the CDR3 reads TGTGCCAGCAGTTTACGGACAGGTGAAGCTTTCTTT.

The chain employs TRBV28 and TRBJ2-3; no clear D gene. Germline V gene data show CDR1 as MDHEN and CDR2 as SYDVKM. This CDR3 contains 13 residues. V lost 5 bases, J lost 4 bases, and 10 bases lay in between. This CDR3 is CASSLTSPDTQYF. CDR3 bases: TGTGCCAGCAGTCTGACCAGCCCAGATACGCAGTATTTT.

The rearrangement joins TRBV7-2 to TRBJ2-1, with TRBD2 matching 9 bases. The germline CDR1 and CDR2 sequences are SGHTA and FQGNSA. This CDR3 comprises 16 residues. The trim removed 2 bases at V and 3 bases at J, leaving 5 bases unmatched. The CDR3, as DNA: TGTGCCAGCAGCTTAAGGCTAGCGGGAATCTACAATGAGCAGTTCTTC. Its protein is CASSLRLAGIYNEQFF.

V and J are TRBV15 and TRBJ2-3; TRBD1 matches at 9 bases. This CDR3 comprises 16 residues. Germline V gene data show CDR1 as LNHNV and CDR2 as YYDKDF (reference sequence). V lost 2 bases, J lost 4 bases, and 7 bases stayed unmatched. The CDR3 DNA reads as TGTGCCACCAGCAGATCCGGGACAGGGATTTCAGATACGCAGTATTTT. This encodes CATSRSGTGISDTQYF.

This clone was detected a few times. The J gene is TRBJ1-3, the V gene TRBV11-2, with 7 bases identical to TRBD1. The CDR3 length is 15 residues. The ends lost 5 bases at V and 1 base at J; junction bases unmatched: 5. Germline-derived CDR1 and CDR2 are SGHAT and FQNNGV. The CDR3 region has the DNA TGTGCCAGCAGCCCCCAGACAGGGTCTGGAAACACCATATATTTT. This sequence encodes CASSPQTGSGNTIYF. Based on the CDR3 plus reference TRBV11-2 and TRBJ1-3, the full variable domain is EAGVAQSPRYKIIEKRQSVAFWCNPISGHATLYWYQQILGQGPKLLIQFQNNGVVDDSQLPKDRFSAERLKGVDSTLKIQPAKLEDSAVYLCASSPQTGSGNTIYFGEGSWLTVV.

V usage is TRBV11-1 and J usage is TRBJ2-1; 9 bases map to TRBD1. The CDR3 totals 14 residues. CDR1 is SGHAT, CDR2 FQDESV, per germline (reference sequence). V lost 5 bases and J lost 6; bases outside the gene matches: 5. The CDR3: CASSAYRGRNEQFF. In nucleotides, the CDR3 is TGTGCCAGCAGCGCTTACAGGGGGCGCAATGAGCAGTTCTTC.

A remark on this clone: A much larger clone sits a single nucleotide away, making a read error possible. The CDR3 DNA reads as TGTGCCAGCACGAGACAGGGGAGTGGTAGCTACACCTTC. Residues: CASTRQGSGSYTF. The chain joins TRBV28 to TRBJ1-2, with 8 bases matching TRBD1. This CDR3 is 13 amino acids long. CDR1 is MDHEN and CDR2 is SYDVKM in the germline V gene. V was clipped by 7 bases and J by 9 bases; unmatched bases: 10.

To note about this clone: This sample also contains other DNA sequences that code for the same CDR3. This chain connects TRBV7-8 to TRBJ1-5; D remains unclear. Per germline, CDR1 SGHVS and CDR2 FQNEAQ. Deletions cut 5 bases from V and 2 bases from J, with 7 bases between. The CDR3 extends over 13 amino acids. The CDR3 sequence: CASSLSGNQPQHF. As DNA, the CDR3 is TGTGCCAGCAGCCTAAGCGGCAATCAGCCCCAGCATTTT. Full variable domain (outside the CDR3, taken from reference TRBV7-8 and TRBJ1-5): GAGVSQSPRYKVAKRGQDVALRCDPISGHVSLFWYQQALGQGPEFLTYFQNEAQLDKSGLPSDRFFAERPEGSVSTLKIQRTQQEDSAVYLCASSLSGNQPQHFGDGTRLSIL.

The gene calls are TRBV10-3 and TRBJ2-7; the D is unclear. CDR3 length: 14 amino acids. Trimming took off 2 bases at V and 2 bases at J, with 10 bases between the two ends. Germline CDR1 reads ENHRY; CDR2 reads SYGVKD. As DNA, the CDR3 is TGTGCCATCAGTGAGAGCGTGGGCACCTACGAGCAGTACTTC. Protein product: CAISESVGTYEQYF.